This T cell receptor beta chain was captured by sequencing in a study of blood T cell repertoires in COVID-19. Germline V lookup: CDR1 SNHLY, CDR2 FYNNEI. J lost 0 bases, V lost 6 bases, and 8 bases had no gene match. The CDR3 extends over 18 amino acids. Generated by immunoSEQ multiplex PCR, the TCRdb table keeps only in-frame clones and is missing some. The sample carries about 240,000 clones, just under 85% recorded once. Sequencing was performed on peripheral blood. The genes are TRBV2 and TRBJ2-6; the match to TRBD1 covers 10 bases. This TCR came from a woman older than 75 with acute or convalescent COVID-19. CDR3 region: CASRPPGQGISGANVLTF. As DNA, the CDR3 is TGTGCCAGCAGACCCCCGGGACAGGGGATCTCTGGGGCCAACGTCCTGACTTTC.